The 22 T cell receptor beta chains listed next were all sequenced from one sample in a study of blood T cell repertoires in COVID-19. Profiling relied on immunoSEQ multiplex PCR, and the TCRdb table lists in-frame clones only, not all of them. The top ten hold around 2.3% of the sample, which has about 220,000 clones, roughly 80% seen once. The sequenced sample consisted of peripheral blood. The receptor set was obtained from a woman in her forties with active or convalescent COVID-19.

This chain connects TRBV29-1 to TRBJ2-5; TRBD2 matches 11 bases. This CDR3 spans 17 amino acids. Germline V gene data show CDR1 as SQVTM and CDR2 as ANQGSEA. V shed 4 bases, J shed 0 bases, and the junction held 10 bases outside the gene matches. The CDR3 loop is CSVGAAPLAGDQETQYF. CDR3 sequence (DNA): TGCAGCGTTGGGGCTGCCCCACTAGCGGGGGACCAAGAGACCCAGTACTTC.

This clone was observed a handful of times. The chain carries TRBV7-3 and TRBJ2-7; D may be TRBD1 (5 bases). The CDR3 covers 15 residues. V lost 2 bases, J lost 3 bases, and 14 bases lay in between. Germline CDR1 SGHTA, CDR2 FQGTGA. The CDR3 nucleotides are TGTGCCAGCAGCTTAGGCCAGGGCCCTCACTACGAGCAGTACTTC. It codes for CASSLGQGPHYEQYF.

This rearrangement joins TRBV28 to TRBJ1-2, with no clear D. The CDR3 sequence is 12 residues long. Germline loops: CDR1 MDHEN, CDR2 SYDVKM. The ends were cut back, 2 bases at V and 8 bases at J, with 9 bases in the middle. The CDR3 DNA reads as TGTGCCAGCAGTTTAATAGGGAGCGGCTACACCTTC. Its protein is CASSLIGSGYTF.

The rearrangement joins TRBV10-3 to TRBJ1-2; D gene ambiguous. V was shortened by 0 bases and J by 4 bases, with 9 bases between the two germline ends. CDR3 length equals 14 residues. CDR1 and CDR2 (germline): ENHRY, SYGVKD. DNA for the CDR3: TGTGCCATCAGTGAGTCGAGCGGTCGCTATGGCTACACCTTC. Its translation is CAISESSGRYGYTF.

This sequence joins TRBV28 and TRBJ1-5; D gene uncertain. Germline V gene data show CDR1 as MDHEN and CDR2 as SYDVKM. CDR3 length: 13 amino acids. The CDR3 bases are TGTACCGCGGGCCCTTATAGCAATCAGCCCCAGCATTTT. Its protein is CTAGPYSNQPQHF.

This rearrangement joins TRBV19 to TRBJ1-4; 9 bases are a match to TRBD1. The V gene's germline CDR1 is LNHDA and CDR2 SQIVND (reference sequence). This CDR3 is 13 amino acids long. V lost 7 bases and J lost 8; bases outside the gene matches: 5. As DNA, the CDR3 is TGTGCCAGTACGGGACAGGGAGAAGAAAAACTGTTTTTT. As protein: CASTGQGEEKLFF.

The rearrangement links TRBV11-3 to TRBJ1-2; D is uncertain. In germline, CDR1 is SGHNT, CDR2 YENEEA. The CDR3 is 18 residues long. V was cut by 5 bases and J by 0 bases, with 22 bases left in between. CDR3 in amino acids: CASSPRGDIKLANYGYTF. DNA of the CDR3: TGTGCCAGCAGCCCACGGGGAGACATAAAACTAGCTAACTATGGCTACACCTTC.

The chain couples TRBV27 to TRBJ2-1; maybe TRBD2 (5 bases). Germline V CDR1 and CDR2: MNHEY, SMNVEV (reference sequence). V dropped 9 bases and J dropped 3 bases, with 15 bases sitting between them. This CDR3 spans 14 amino acids. The CDR3 reads CARSLRVDYNEQFF. The DNA for the CDR3 is TGTGCCAGAAGCTTGAGGGTTGACTACAATGAGCAGTTCTTC.

For the CDR3, the DNA is TGTGCCTGGGGCACAGGGACGAACACCGGGGAGCTGTTTTTT. It codes for CAWGTGTNTGELFF. The chain uses TRBV30 and TRBJ2-2; maybe TRBD1 (6 bases). V lost 5 bases and J 0 bases, leaving 10 bases between the germline ends. This CDR3 has 14 residues. Germline V lookup: CDR1 GTSNPN, CDR2 SVGIG (reference sequence).

The chain carries TRBV5-4 and TRBJ2-7; 8 positions match TRBD1. From germline, CDR1 is SGHNT and CDR2 YYREEE (reference sequence). J gave up 9 bases and V 0 bases, and 11 bases lay outside the gene matches. The CDR3 length is 15 residues. CDR3 residues: CASSLARTGPSMQYF. The DNA for the CDR3 is TGTGCCAGCAGCTTGGCTCGGACAGGGCCCTCTATGCAGTACTTC.

The V call is TRBV29-1, the J call TRBJ1-3; the match to TRBD1 covers 7 bases. Germline assignment: CDR1 SQVTM and CDR2 ANQGSEA. Trimming at V came to 0 bases and at J to 3 bases, leaving 8 bases not matched to a gene. CDR3 size: 16 residues. CDR3 sequence reads: CSVEESGQGGGNTIYF. The DNA of the CDR3 is TGCAGCGTTGAAGAATCCGGGCAGGGGGGTGGAAACACCATATATTTT.

The chain has TRBV28 and TRBJ1-4; TRBD1 is a possible D gene (6 bases). The CDR3 loop spans 16 amino acids. Trimming removed 3 bases at V and 5 bases at J, with 16 bases between. Germline-derived CDR1 and CDR2 are MDHEN and SYDVKM. The CDR3 region has the DNA TGTGCCAGCAGTTTGCAGGGACCGGGACACAATGAAAAACTGTTTTTT. It is translated as CASSLQGPGHNEKLFF.

V usage is TRBV27 and J usage is TRBJ2-1, with 9 bases that match TRBD2. Germline lookup yields CDR1 MNHEY and CDR2 SMNVEV (reference sequence). With 3 bases clipped from V and 5 bases from J, the junction kept 5 bases outside the gene matches. The CDR3 is 15 residues long. CDR3 residues: CASSFGTSRDNEQFF. The CDR3 nucleotides are TGTGCCAGCAGTTTTGGGACTAGCAGAGACAATGAGCAGTTCTTC.

The chain links TRBV7-9 to TRBJ2-1; 14 nucleotides match TRBD2. CDR1 and CDR2 from the germline V gene are SEHNR and FQNEAQ (reference sequence). V lost 5 bases to trimming and J lost 2 bases; unmatched junction nucleotides: 11. This CDR3 has 19 amino acids. This CDR3 reads CASSGPGLAGVGPYNEQFF. The CDR3 DNA reads TGTGCCAGCAGCGGACCGGGACTAGCGGGAGTGGGGCCCTACAATGAGCAGTTCTTC.

The chain combines TRBV7-9 with TRBJ1-5; no firm D call. This CDR3 region has 12 residues. Trimming stripped 2 bases from V and 6 bases from J, with 5 bases between. Germline CDR1 SEHNR, CDR2 FQNEAQ (reference sequence). The CDR3 nucleotides are TGTGCCAGCAGCTTAAATAGTCAGCCCCAGCATTTT. As protein: CASSLNSQPQHF.

This clone is a singleton in its sample. This sequence joins TRBV2 and TRBJ2-1, with 15 bases identical to TRBD2. Germline values: CDR1 SNHLY, CDR2 FYNNEI. The trim removed 5 bases at V and 6 bases at J, leaving 2 bases unmatched. This CDR3 contains 15 residues. CDR3 loop: CASSWTSGGANEQFF. The CDR3 region has the DNA TGTGCCAGCAGTTGGACTAGCGGGGGGGCCAATGAGCAGTTCTTC.

V and J are TRBV11-3 and TRBJ1-1, with unresolved D. CDR1 is SGHNT, CDR2 YENEEA, per germline. The V end was cut by 2 bases, the J end by 1 base, with 8 bases between. CDR3 length: 14 residues. Here the CDR3 DNA reads TGTGCCAGCAGCTTAATCGTCCCGAACACTGAAGCTTTCTTT. It codes for CASSLIVPNTEAFF.

The chain links TRBV4-1 to TRBJ1-1; no clear D. V was pared by 0 bases and J by 1 base, with 9 bases between. The V gene's germline CDR1 is MGHRA and CDR2 YSYEKL. The CDR3 spans 15 residues. The CDR3 here is CASSQDVRQNTEAFF. The CDR3 bases are TGCGCCAGCAGCCAAGATGTCAGGCAGAACACTGAAGCTTTCTTT.

This CDR3 reads CASRRIGTYEQYF. DNA of the CDR3: TGTGCCAGCAGAAGAATAGGGACATACGAGCAGTACTTC. The chain has TRBV7-8 and TRBJ2-7; D might be TRBD1 (6 bases). The CDR3 sequence is 13 residues long. The V gene lost 6 bases and the J gene lost 4 bases, with 13 bases spanning the gap. Germline V gene lookup returns CDR1 SGHVS and CDR2 FQNEAQ. Together with reference TRBV7-8 and TRBJ2-7, the CDR3 gives the full variable domain: GAGVSQSPRYKVAKRGQDVALRCDPISGHVSLFWYQQALGQGPEFLTYFQNEAQLDKSGLPSDRFFAERPEGSVSTLKIQRTQQEDSAVYLCASRRIGTYEQYFGPGTRLTVT.

Concerning this clone itself: Other nucleotide sequences in the sample specify the same CDR3. The V call is TRBV4-2, the J call TRBJ2-1; 10 nucleotides line up with TRBD2. The trim removed 0 bases at V and 2 bases at J, leaving 1 base unmatched. The CDR3 loop spans 16 amino acids. Germline CDR1 and CDR2: LGHNA and YNFKEQ. The CDR3 region is CASSQESGGAYNEQFF. DNA for the CDR3: TGTGCCAGCAGCCAAGAAAGCGGGGGGGCCTACAATGAGCAGTTCTTC.

The rearrangement uses TRBV9 and TRBJ2-1, with a tentative D call TRBD1 (5 bases). Germline lookup yields CDR1 SGDLS and CDR2 YYNGEE. V was trimmed by 4 bases and J by 1 base, leaving 9 bases between them. This CDR3 spans 14 amino acids. This CDR3 is CASSPRASYNEQFF. DNA of the CDR3: TGTGCCAGCAGCCCCAGGGCTTCCTACAATGAGCAGTTCTTC.

On this clone itself: In this CDR3 the conserved last residue, phenylalanine or tryptophan, is missing, so a read error is likely. No DNA is shown, since the ends of the CDR3 on it are uncertain; the CDR3 is the one TCRdb lists. The chain combines TRBV6-6 with TRBJ2-7; the D segment call TRBD1 is taken from the table without a DNA check. Per the germline V gene, CDR1 is MNHNY and CDR2 is SVGAGI (reference sequence). The CDR3 is 13 amino acids in total, end residues counted. CDR3: CASSYSTIAGPPI.